These 23 T cell receptor beta chains originate from one sample sequenced in a study of CD8 T cells in Susac syndrome. About 0.5 to 1 ug RNA was reverse transcribed with random hexamers. TCRdb re-derived calls from the immunoSEQ multiplex PCR reads in MiXCR, one entry per CDR3 protein. The sample records roughly 76,000 distinct CDR3 sequences, approximately 94% being singletons. What was sequenced was CD8+ T cells from PBMCs. The receptors were gathered from a human donor with Susac syndrome.

The genes are TRBV29-1 and TRBJ2-1, with D possibly matching TRBD2 (5 bases). The germline CDR1 and CDR2 sequences are SQVTM and ANQGSEA. Between the trimmed V and J ends, which lost 4 bases and 6 bases, there was a span of 13 bases. There are 13 residues in the CDR3. The CDR3 DNA follows: TGCAGCGTTGCGTCCCGGACTCCCAATGAGCAGTTCTTC. This gives the protein CSVASRTPNEQFF.

The chain links TRBV9 to TRBJ2-2; D gene uncertain. Trimming shortened V by 3 bases and J by 3 bases, and 15 bases separated the two germline ends. Germline V lookup: CDR1 SGDLS, CDR2 YYNGEE. The CDR3 loop spans 16 amino acids. The CDR3 loop is CASSAGFDPYTGELFF. CDR3 coding DNA: TGTGCCAGCAGCGCCGGATTCGACCCCTACACCGGGGAGCTGTTTTTT.

The V gene is TRBV19, the J gene TRBJ2-3, with a weak D call TRBD2 (6 bases). The CDR3 runs 17 residues. V lost 5 bases, J lost 0 bases, and 18 bases lay in between. CDR1 and CDR2 from the germline V gene are LNHDA and SQIVND (reference sequence). The CDR3: CASSRTVTGTSTDTQYF. The CDR3 DNA reads as TGTGCCAGTAGTCGGACCGTAACGGGGACTAGCACAGATACGCAGTATTTT.

The CDR3 DNA sequence: TGTGCCTGGAGTGTTGGACAGCCGCAACAGTACTTC. Its translation: CAWSVGQPQQYF. The rearrangement uses TRBV30 and TRBJ2-7, with a possible D match to TRBD1 (6 bases). This CDR3 has 12 amino acids. Germline CDR1 is GTSNPN and CDR2 is SVGIG (reference sequence). Trimming removed 0 bases from V and 10 bases from J, with 13 bases in between. The full variable domain, rest sourced from reference TRBV30 and TRBJ2-7, is SQTIHQWPATLVQPVGSPLSLECTVEGTSNPNLYWYRQAAGRGLQLLFYSVGIGQISSEVPQNLSASRPQDRQFILSSKKLLLSDSGFYLCAWSVGQPQQYFGPGTRLTVT.

The V call is TRBV9, the J call TRBJ2-1, with 7 bases matching TRBD2. CDR1 SGDLS and CDR2 YYNGEE come from the germline V gene. With V trimmed by 0 bases and J by 6 bases, 3 bases remained unmatched. The CDR3 sequence is 14 residues long. The CDR3 coding sequence is TGTGCCAGCAGCGTAGCGGGAGGTCTCAATGAGCAGTTCTTC. This encodes CASSVAGGLNEQFF.

The rearrangement joins TRBV7-8 to TRBJ2-7; no definite D call. Germline CDR1 reads SGHVS; CDR2 reads FQNEAQ. Trimming took 5 bases from V and 1 from J, leaving 9 bases between them. The CDR3 totals 13 residues. The CDR3 DNA reads as TGTGCCAGCAGCCATAGGGTTTCCTACGAGCAGTACTTC. It codes for CASSHRVSYEQYF.

This clonotype appeared a single time. Here the CDR3 DNA reads TGTGCCGCACGGGACAGGCGGTCCCTTAGGGACACTGAAGCTTTCTTT. It translates to CAARDRRSLRDTEAFF. V gene TRBV28 combines with J gene TRBJ1-1, with TRBD1 identical over 8 bases. Germline values: CDR1 MDHEN, CDR2 SYDVKM. V shed 11 bases, J shed 3 bases, and the junction held 17 bases outside the gene matches. CDR3 length: 16 amino acids.

V gene TRBV2 combines with J gene TRBJ1-1; no clear D. The CDR3 consists of 11 residues. Germline V lookup: CDR1 SNHLY, CDR2 FYNNEI. Trimming cost V 7 bases and J 3 bases, with 6 bases left between them. The CDR3 loop is CASISYTEAFF. CDR3 DNA sequence: TGTGCCAGCATCTCTTACACTGAAGCTTTCTTT.

The sample holds a few counts of this clonotype. The CDR3, as DNA: TGTGCCAGCAGTTCGCCGGGACAGGGGTTTTTCAATGAGCAGTTCTTC. Translating gives CASSSPGQGFFNEQFF. The gene calls are TRBV12-3 or TRBV12-4 and TRBJ2-1, with 10 bases identical to TRBD1. The CDR3 extends over 16 amino acids. V shed 4 bases, J shed 6 bases, and the junction held 9 bases outside the gene matches.

This sequence joins TRBV2 and TRBJ2-3; TRBD1 aligns across 7 bases. Germline V CDR1 and CDR2: SNHLY, FYNNEI. The V segment lost 4 bases and the J segment 4 bases; nucleotides outside the gene matches: 8. The CDR3 is made up of 15 amino acids. The CDR3 is CASSVGGALADTQYF. CDR3 DNA: TGTGCCAGCAGTGTAGGGGGCGCTTTGGCAGATACGCAGTATTTT.

The chain is built from TRBV20-1 and TRBJ1-5; D possibly corresponds to TRBD1 (5 bases). Germline CDR1 reads DFQATT; CDR2 reads SNEGSKA (reference sequence). The CDR3 spans 16 residues. V was clipped by 0 bases and J by 5 bases, with 17 bases between them. The CDR3 reads CSARDGGGGGYQPQHF. The CDR3 nucleotides read TGCAGTGCTAGAGATGGGGGAGGCGGCGGTTATCAGCCCCAGCATTTT.

The V call is TRBV14, the J call TRBJ2-5; 9 positions match TRBD2. The trim removed 4 bases at V and 1 base at J, leaving 7 bases unmatched. This CDR3 spans 16 amino acids. Germline V gives CDR1 SGHDN, CDR2 FVKESK. This chain's CDR3 is CASSPWAGGRQETQYF. The CDR3, as DNA: TGTGCCAGCAGCCCGTGGGCGGGAGGGCGCCAAGAGACCCAGTACTTC.

The chain carries TRBV6-2 or TRBV6-3 and TRBJ2-1, with D uncertain. V was shortened by 2 bases and J by 4 bases, with 6 bases between the two germline ends. Germline lookup yields CDR1 MNHEY and CDR2 SVGEGT. This CDR3 contains 13 residues. CDR3 amino acids: CASSYTVYNEQFF. CDR3 DNA: TGTGCCAGCAGTTACACCGTGTACAATGAGCAGTTCTTC.

This sequence joins TRBV2 and TRBJ2-1; 11 bases fit TRBD1. V lost 2 bases to trimming and J lost 8 bases; unmatched junction nucleotides: 11. The CDR3 is 17 residues long. Germline V gene sequence: CDR1 SNHLY, CDR2 FYNNEI. The CDR3 region has the DNA TGTGCCAGCAGTGAACGGGGTTGGACAGGGGGCAGGCATGAGCAGTTCTTC. Translated, it gives CASSERGWTGGRHEQFF.

The chain is built from TRBV20-1 and TRBJ2-1; 10 bases fit TRBD2. Germline CDR1 and CDR2: DFQATT and SNEGSKA (reference sequence). V was clipped by 3 bases and J by 8 bases; unmatched bases: 16. The CDR3 has 17 amino acids. CDR3 nucleotides: TGCAGTGCTAGGTCCAGCGGGGGGGCCGGGACGTCCCATGAGCAGTTCTTC. Protein product: CSARSSGGAGTSHEQFF.

This chain connects TRBV27 to TRBJ2-5; unclear D gene. The CDR3 spans 13 residues. The V end lost 6 bases, the J end lost 4 bases, and 12 bases lay between the germline ends. Germline lookup yields CDR1 MNHEY and CDR2 SMNVEV (reference sequence). The CDR3 is CASSLYSAETQYF. DNA of the CDR3: TGTGCCAGCAGCCTATACTCTGCAGAGACCCAGTACTTC.

The rearrangement joins TRBV7-2 to TRBJ2-3, with TRBD2 as a possible D gene (6 bases). V gave up 7 bases and J gave up 2 bases, with 13 bases separating them. The CDR3 spans 14 residues. In germline, CDR1 is SGHTA, CDR2 FQGNSA. The CDR3 coding sequence is TGTGCCAGCAACCCGGGGACTTACACAGATACGCAGTATTTT. This translates into CASNPGTYTDTQYF.

This clonotype was found once. The genes are TRBV7-6 and TRBJ2-2; possibly TRBD2 for D (5 bases). The CDR3 is 17 residues long. V lost 2 bases and J lost 3, with 16 bases in between. Germline V lookup: CDR1 SGHVS, CDR2 FNYEAQ. CDR3 residues: CASSLYPASIYTGELFF. The CDR3 DNA reads TGTGCCAGCAGCTTATACCCGGCTAGCATCTACACCGGGGAGCTGTTTTTT.

Only one count was recorded for this clonotype. The chain is built from TRBV10-3 and TRBJ1-1; D possibly corresponds to TRBD1 (6 bases). V was pared by 0 bases and J by 5 bases, with 16 bases between. The germline CDR1 and CDR2 sequences are ENHRY and SYGVKD. This CDR3 comprises 16 residues. CDR3 nucleotide sequence: TGTGCCATCAGTGAGTCAAGTCGGCAGGGGCGTACTGAAGCTTTCTTT. This codes for CAISESSRQGRTEAFF.

A single count supports this clonotype. The chain joins TRBV19 to TRBJ1-2, with D possibly TRBD1 on 5 matching bases. CDR1 and CDR2 (germline): LNHDA, SQIVND (reference sequence). This CDR3 has 11 residues. V lost 10 bases and J lost 9, with 15 bases in between. CDR3: CATERGTSYTF. The CDR3 DNA follows: TGTGCCACGGAAAGGGGCACCAGCTACACCTTC.

V usage is TRBV9 and J usage is TRBJ2-5, with 10 bases matching TRBD2. This CDR3 comprises 15 residues. Germline trimming cut 0 bases from V and 5 bases from J; bases unmatched to any gene: 4. Germline V lookup: CDR1 SGDLS, CDR2 YYNGEE. Here the CDR3 reads CASSVASGRDETQYF. CDR3 DNA sequence: TGTGCCAGCAGCGTAGCGAGCGGGAGGGATGAGACCCAGTACTTC.

This rearrangement joins TRBV7-9 to TRBJ1-1; D is uncertain. Per germline, CDR1 SEHNR and CDR2 FQNEAQ (reference sequence). Trimming shortened V by 3 bases and J by 5 bases, and 13 bases separated the two germline ends. The CDR3 loop spans 14 amino acids. The CDR3 DNA is TGTGCCAGCAGCTTTTTGATCGTGGGTACTGAAGCTTTCTTT. Encoded protein: CASSFLIVGTEAFF.

The V call is TRBV2, the J call TRBJ2-2; 7 bases align to TRBD2. Trimming removed 3 bases from V and 7 bases from J; junction bases left unmatched: 8. The CDR3 length is 15 residues. CDR1 and CDR2 (germline): SNHLY, FYNNEI. CDR3 sequence (DNA): TGTGCCAGCAGTGATGCGGGAGCTTATGGCGGGGAGCTGTTTTTT. This codes for CASSDAGAYGGELFF.